These T cell receptor beta chains were read from a single sample in a study of T cell changes during pregnancy in multiple sclerosis. Clones were sequenced by immunoSEQ multiplex PCR, and TCRdb holds only the in-frame ones, with some missing. The sample holds 100,000 or so clones, just over 90% seen once. The sample here was peripheral blood, taken in the second trimester of pregnancy. Every receptor here comes from a female donor with multiple sclerosis, enrolled in a pregnancy study. Both conserved end residues are part of each CDR3. Fields, in order: J gene, D gene, V gene, clone size, CDR3 protein, CDR3 DNA. The D gene is left open where the match is weak. Clone size, where shown, is once, few, many, or a class for clones that have expanded.

j_call: TRBJ2-1
d_call: NA
v_call: TRBV21-1
clone_size: NA
cdr3_aa: CASSKRQKERGYNEQFF
cdr3_nt: TGTGCCAGCAGCAAAAGACAGAAGGAACGGGGGTACAATGAGCAGTTCTTC

j_call: TRBJ1-4
d_call: NA
v_call: TRBV9
clone_size: NA
cdr3_aa: CASSARLGAREKLFF
cdr3_nt: TGTGCCAGCAGCGCCCGCTTGGGGGCGCGTGAAAAACTGTTTTTT

j_call: TRBJ2-3
d_call: TRBD1
v_call: TRBV5-1
clone_size: NA
cdr3_aa: CASSLRTGTGTDTQYF
cdr3_nt: TGCGCCAGCAGCCTTCGGACCGGGACAGGGACAGATACGCAGTATTTT

j_call: TRBJ2-3
d_call: TRBD2
v_call: TRBV7-9
clone_size: NA
cdr3_aa: CASSFRISGDTDTQYF
cdr3_nt: TGTGCCAGCAGCTTTCGGATTAGCGGGGACACAGATACGCAGTATTTT

j_call: TRBJ1-2
d_call: NA
v_call: TRBV14
clone_size: NA
cdr3_aa: CASSQAGIGKFSYGYTF
cdr3_nt: TGTGCCAGCAGCCAAGCGGGAATCGGTAAGTTTAGCTATGGCTACACCTTC

j_call: TRBJ2-2
d_call: NA
v_call: TRBV25-1
clone_size: NA
cdr3_aa: CASSETDDTGELFF
cdr3_nt: TGTGCCAGCAGTGAGACAGATGACACCGGGGAGCTGTTTTTT

j_call: TRBJ1-2
d_call: NA
v_call: TRBV7-9
clone_size: few
cdr3_aa: CASSLSLTDGYTF
cdr3_nt: TGTGCCAGCAGCTTATCTCTCACAGATGGCTACACCTTC

j_call: TRBJ2-5
d_call: NA
v_call: TRBV19
clone_size: NA
cdr3_aa: CASSAGLPPGETQYF
cdr3_nt: TGTGCCAGTAGTGCAGGACTCCCCCCTGGGGAGACCCAGTACTTC

j_call: TRBJ1-5
d_call: NA
v_call: TRBV27
clone_size: NA
cdr3_aa: CASSRKLSLHQPQHF
cdr3_nt: TGTGCCAGCAGTCGCAAATTAAGCCTTCATCAGCCCCAGCATTTT

j_call: TRBJ2-4
d_call: NA
v_call: TRBV16
clone_size: NA
cdr3_aa: CASSQDAGAQYF
cdr3_nt: TGTGCCAGCAGCCAGGACGCTGGGGCCCAGTACTTC

j_call: TRBJ1-5
d_call: NA
v_call: TRBV30
clone_size: NA
cdr3_aa: CAWSVLQATRPQHF
cdr3_nt: TGTGCCTGGAGTGTACTACAGGCCACCCGGCCCCAGCATTTT

j_call: TRBJ1-2
d_call: NA
v_call: TRBV19
clone_size: NA
cdr3_aa: CASSIPGEVYGYTF
cdr3_nt: TGTGCCAGTAGTATTCCGGGGGAAGTATATGGCTACACCTTC

j_call: TRBJ1-5
d_call: NA
v_call: TRBV6-1
clone_size: NA
cdr3_aa: CASSSRDQPQHF
cdr3_nt: TGTGCCAGCAGTAGCAGGGATCAGCCCCAGCATTTT